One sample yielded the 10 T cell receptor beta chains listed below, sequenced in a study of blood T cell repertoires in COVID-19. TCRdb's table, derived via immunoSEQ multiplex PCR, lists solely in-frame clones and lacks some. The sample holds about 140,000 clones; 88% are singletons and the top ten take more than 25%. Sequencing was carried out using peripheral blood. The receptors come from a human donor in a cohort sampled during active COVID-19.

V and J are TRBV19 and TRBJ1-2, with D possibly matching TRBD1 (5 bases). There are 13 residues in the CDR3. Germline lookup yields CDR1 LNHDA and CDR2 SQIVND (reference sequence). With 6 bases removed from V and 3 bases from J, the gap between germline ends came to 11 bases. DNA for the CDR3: TGTGCCAGTAGGGCAGGAGGGGACTATGGCTACACCTTC. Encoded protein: CASRAGGDYGYTF.

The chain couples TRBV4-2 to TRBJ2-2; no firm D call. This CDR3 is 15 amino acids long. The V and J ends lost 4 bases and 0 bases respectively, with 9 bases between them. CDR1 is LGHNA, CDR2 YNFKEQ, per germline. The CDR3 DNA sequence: TGTGCCAGCAGCCCTCGCCAGTCGAACACCGGGGAGCTGTTTTTT. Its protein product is CASSPRQSNTGELFF.

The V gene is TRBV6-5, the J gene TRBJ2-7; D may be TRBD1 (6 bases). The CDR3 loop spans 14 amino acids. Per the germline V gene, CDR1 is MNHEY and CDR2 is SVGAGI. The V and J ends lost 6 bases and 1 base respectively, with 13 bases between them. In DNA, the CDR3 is TGTGCCAGCAGAAGAAGCAGGGGTTCCTACGAGCAGTACTTC. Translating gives CASRRSRGSYEQYF.

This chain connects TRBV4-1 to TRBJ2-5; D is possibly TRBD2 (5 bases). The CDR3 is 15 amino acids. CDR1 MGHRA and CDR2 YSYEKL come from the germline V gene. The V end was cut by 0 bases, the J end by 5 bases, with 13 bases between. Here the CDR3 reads CASSQDESGLETQYF. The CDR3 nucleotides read TGCGCCAGCAGCCAAGACGAGTCTGGACTTGAGACCCAGTACTTC.

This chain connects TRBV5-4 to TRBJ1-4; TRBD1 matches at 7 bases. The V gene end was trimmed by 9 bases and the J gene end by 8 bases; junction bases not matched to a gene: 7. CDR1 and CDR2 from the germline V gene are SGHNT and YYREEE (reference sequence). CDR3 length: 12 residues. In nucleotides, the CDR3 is TGTGCCATAGGGACAGTAAAAGAAAAACTGTTTTTT. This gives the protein CAIGTVKEKLFF.

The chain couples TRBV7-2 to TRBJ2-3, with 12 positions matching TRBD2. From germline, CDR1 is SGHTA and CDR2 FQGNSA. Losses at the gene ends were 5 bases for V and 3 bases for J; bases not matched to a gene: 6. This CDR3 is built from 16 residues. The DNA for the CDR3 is TGTGCCAGCAGCCTAGGAGGACTAGCGGGGACAGATACGCAGTATTTT. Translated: CASSLGGLAGTDTQYF. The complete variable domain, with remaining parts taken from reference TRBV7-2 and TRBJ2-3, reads GAGVSQSPSNKVTEKGKDVELRCDPISGHTALYWYRQSLGQGLEFLIYFQGNSAPDKSGLPSDRFSAERTGGSVSTLTIQRTQQEDSAVYLCASSLGGLAGTDTQYFGPGTRLTVL.

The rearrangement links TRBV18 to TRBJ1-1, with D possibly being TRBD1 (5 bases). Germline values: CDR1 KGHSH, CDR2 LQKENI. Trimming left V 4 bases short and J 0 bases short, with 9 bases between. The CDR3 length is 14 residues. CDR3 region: CASSLQGVNTEAFF. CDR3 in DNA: TGTGCCAGCTCACTTCAGGGCGTGAACACTGAAGCTTTCTTT.

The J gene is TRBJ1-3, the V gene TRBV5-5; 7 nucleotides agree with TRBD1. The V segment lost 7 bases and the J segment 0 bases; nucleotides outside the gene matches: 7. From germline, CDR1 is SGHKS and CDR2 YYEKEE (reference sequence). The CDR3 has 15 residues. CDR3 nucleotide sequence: TGTGCCAGCCACCGGGACAGAAACTCTGGAAACACCATATATTTT. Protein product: CASHRDRNSGNTIYF. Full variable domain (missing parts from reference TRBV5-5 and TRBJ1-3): DAGVTQSPTHLIKTRGQQVTLRCSPISGHKSVSWYQQVLGQGPQFIFQYYEKEERGRGNFPDRFSARQFPNYSSELNVNALLLGDSALYLCASHRDRNSGNTIYFGEGSWLTVV.

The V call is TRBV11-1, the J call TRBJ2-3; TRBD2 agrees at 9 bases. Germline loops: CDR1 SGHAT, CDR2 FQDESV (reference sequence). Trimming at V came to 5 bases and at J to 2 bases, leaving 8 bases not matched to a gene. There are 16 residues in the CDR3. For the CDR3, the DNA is TGTGCCAGCAGCCAACCACTAGCGGGCATCACAGATACGCAGTATTTT. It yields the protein CASSQPLAGITDTQYF.

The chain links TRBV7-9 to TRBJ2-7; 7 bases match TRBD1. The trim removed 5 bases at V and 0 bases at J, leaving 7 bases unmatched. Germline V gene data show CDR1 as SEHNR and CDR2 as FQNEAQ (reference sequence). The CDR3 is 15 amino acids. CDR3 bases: TGTGCCAGCAGCGGAACCTGGGACAGCTCCTACGAGCAGTACTTC. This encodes CASSGTWDSSYEQYF.